This T cell receptor (beta chain) was recovered during a study of T cell repertoires in cytomegalovirus infection. TCRdb recomputed calls from the reads with MiXCR, one row per CDR3 protein. Among 250,000 to 350,000 distinct CDR3 sequences listed, about a quarter were seen once. V lost 3 bases to trimming and J lost 1 base, with 13 bases between them. The CDR3 is 15 residues long. Germline assignment: CDR1 DFQATT and CDR2 SNEGSKA (reference sequence). The chain employs TRBV20-1 and TRBJ1-5, with TRBD1 as a possible D gene (5 bases). This sequence was found in a human donor in good health (CMV status not recorded). Some clones in this sample may be carry-over from other donors' samples. The sequenced material came from PBMCs. CDR3 loop: CSARGDVGSNQPQHF. The CDR3 coding sequence is TGCAGTGCTAGGGGGGACGTAGGGAGCAATCAGCCCCAGCATTTT.